This T cell receptor (beta chain) was documented in a study of cytomegalovirus exposure and HLA in healthy donors. The study's findings and limits: CMV serostatus stood as the only immune exposure information on hand. Judged likely to be a sequencing artifact was a cluster of highly shared sequence variants. It was assumed in the presence/absence analyses that sequencing depth was roughly uniform across donors.

On this clone itself: The antigen remains unidentified.

There are 14 residues in the CDR3. Germline CDR1 and CDR2: SGHVS and FNYEAQ. V was trimmed by 1 base and J by 5 bases, leaving 9 bases between them. Primers: 60 Vbeta forward and 13 Jbeta reverse. Produced via immunoSEQ multiplex PCR; TCRdb's table is partial and in-frame only. The sample consists of over 50,000 clones, 65% to 70% of them appearing once. This receptor was obtained from a man aged 35-49 years in good health and CMV-seropositive. The sequencing input was PBMCs. The chain combines TRBV7-6 with TRBJ2-1; TRBD2 is a possible D gene (6 bases). The CDR3 DNA is TGTGCCAGCAGCTTAGTCCGCGGGGACAATGAGCAGTTCTTC. Protein: CASSLVRGDNEQFF.